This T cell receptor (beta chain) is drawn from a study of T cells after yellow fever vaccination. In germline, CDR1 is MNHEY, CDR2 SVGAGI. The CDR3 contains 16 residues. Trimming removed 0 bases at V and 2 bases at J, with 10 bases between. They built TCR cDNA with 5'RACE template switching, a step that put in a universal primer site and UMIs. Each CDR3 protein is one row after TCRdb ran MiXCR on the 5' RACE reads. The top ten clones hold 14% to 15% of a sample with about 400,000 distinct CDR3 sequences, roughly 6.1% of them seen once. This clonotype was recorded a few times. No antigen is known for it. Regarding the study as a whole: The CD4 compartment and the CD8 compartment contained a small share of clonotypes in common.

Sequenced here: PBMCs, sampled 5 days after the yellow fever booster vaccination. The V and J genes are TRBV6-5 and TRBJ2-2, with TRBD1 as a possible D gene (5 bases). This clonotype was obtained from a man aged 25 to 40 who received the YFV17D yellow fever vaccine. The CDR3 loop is CASSYSQGRNTGELFF. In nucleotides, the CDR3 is TGTGCCAGCAGTTACTCCCAGGGCCGAAACACCGGGGAGCTGTTTTTT.